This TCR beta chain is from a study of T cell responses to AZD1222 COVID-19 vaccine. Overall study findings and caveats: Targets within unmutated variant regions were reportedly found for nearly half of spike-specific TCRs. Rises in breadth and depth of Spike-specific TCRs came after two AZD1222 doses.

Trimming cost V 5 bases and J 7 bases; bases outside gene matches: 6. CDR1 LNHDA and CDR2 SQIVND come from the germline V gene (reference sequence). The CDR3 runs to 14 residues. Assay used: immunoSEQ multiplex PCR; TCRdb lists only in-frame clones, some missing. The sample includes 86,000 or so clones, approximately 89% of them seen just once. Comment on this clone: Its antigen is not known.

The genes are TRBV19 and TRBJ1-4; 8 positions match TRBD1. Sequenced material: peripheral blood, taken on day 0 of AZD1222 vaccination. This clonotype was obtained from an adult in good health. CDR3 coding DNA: TGTGCCAGTAGTTCGACAGGGGTTAGTGAAAAACTGTTTTTT. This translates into CASSSTGVSEKLFF.